This paragraph covers one TCR beta chain sequence. This clone was detected only a few times. Its antigen is unknown. No per-base quality is available; no much larger clone lies one base away. The trial excluded patients who had a history of autoimmune disease or were on systemic immunosuppression. Peripheral blood for TCR sequencing was collected from all dose cohorts at baseline, on cycle 4 day 1, and on cycle 7 day 1. Samples were obtained from an open-label, multicenter, first-in-human phase I dose-escalation trial of ivuxolimab. Adults with locally advanced or metastatic melanoma, renal cell carcinoma, hepatocellular carcinoma or head and neck squamous cell carcinoma were enrolled in the trial. Before TCR sequencing, CD4+ T cells and CD8+ T cells from peripheral blood were sorted into separate populations. These data originate in a study of OX40 agonist ivuxolimab in advanced cancers. Background for the entire study: The costimulatory receptor OX40 (CD134) was targeted by ivuxolimab, a fully human IgG2 agonistic monoclonal antibody. Intravenous ivuxolimab was administered to patients every 2 weeks at six dose levels: 0.01, 0.1, 0.3, 1.5, 3 and 10 mg/kg. Of the approximately 50 patients in dose escalation, 19 had hepatocellular carcinoma, around 15 had melanoma, 9 had renal cell carcinoma and 9 had head and neck cancer. The dose-escalation cohort was 80% to 90% male with a mean age of around 64 years, ranging from about 23 to 85. Prior anti-PD-1, anti-PD-L1 or anti-CTLA-4 therapy was permitted, and checkpoint inhibitors had been received by less than 45% of dose-escalation patients. Partial responses were achieved by three dose-escalation patients, of whom one had hepatocellular carcinoma and two had cutaneous melanoma. The purpose of peripheral TCRbeta sequencing was to test whether ivuxolimab changed TCR sequence diversity and led to clonal T-cell expansion. The paper describes the monotherapy dose-escalation part (N = 52 patients) of the phase I trial of ivuxolimab. The study at large found these results: Partial responders in the 0.1-3.0 mg/kg groups had among the lowest normalized peripheral clonal expansion, especially among CD8+ T cells. At doses of 0.1 to 3.0 mg/kg, clonal expansion of both CD4+ and CD8+ T cells in blood was seen between baseline and week 6. After ivuxolimab, more expanded clones were found on average in CD8+ T cells than in CD4+ T cells. Low levels of normalized T-cell clonal expansion were also seen in some patients who did not respond. The antigen specificity of the clonally expanded peripheral T cells was not determined.

To sequence the TCRbeta CDR3 region, genomic DNA was isolated from the sorted cells. The immunoSEQ Assay was used to sequence the TCRbeta CDR3 regions. Here the immuneACCESS table is served through TCRdb, limited to in-frame sequences with V and J called. Missing clones are a known gap in these copies; in checked studies unresolved V genes cover under half, and the rest lacks a known reason. The sample table lists approximately 90,000 clones, around nine tenths of them with a count of one. The ten largest account for around 0.29% of the sample. The germline V gene (reference sequence) gives CDR1 as LNHNV and CDR2 as YYDKDF. Compared with germline, V lacks 7 bases and J lacks 3 bases; bases without a gene match: 5. The CDR3, from cysteine to phenylalanine, totals 14 residues. CDR3 DNA is the only sequence kept; it has 42 bases, read in frame from the first base.

Sequenced here: CD4+ or CD8+ T cells sorted from blood, sampled in a trial of the OX40 agonist ivuxolimab. The TCR comes from an adult with an advanced solid tumor such as melanoma, head and neck, liver or kidney cancer. The chain links TRBV15 with TRBJ1-3; 8 bases in the junction line up with TRBD1. Here the CDR3 is given as CATTPDRGGNTIYF. In nucleotides, the sequence is TGTGCCACCACCCCAGACAGGGGTGGAAACACCATATATTTT.